Listed below are T cell receptor beta chains from one sample, sequenced in a study of OX40 agonist ivuxolimab in advanced cancers. This table comes from immunoSEQ multiplex PCR, and its TCRdb copy is limited to in-frame clones, with some not included. The sample holds some 10,000 clones, roughly nine tenths seen once. The sequencing here drew on CD4+ or CD8+ T cells sorted from blood, taken in a trial of the OX40 agonist ivuxolimab. These receptors were obtained from an adult with an advanced solid tumor such as melanoma, head and neck, liver or kidney cancer. Both conserved end residues are part of each CDR3.

V gene	J gene	CDR3 protein
TRBV30	TRBJ2-1	CAWSWGNEQFF
TRBV5-5	TRBJ2-5	CASSPMEGLVVETQYF
TRBV7-6	TRBJ2-7	CASSPFGQGDEQYF
TRBV28	TRBJ2-4	CASSLPQGRVTQNIQYF
TRBV28	TRBJ1-5	CASRELGAEPQHF
TRBV6-6	TRBJ2-7	CASRGRASYEQYF
TRBV6-5	TRBJ2-7	CASSQTGGLYYEQYF
TRBV4-1	TRBJ1-1	CASSLDTGDEAFF
TRBV28	TRBJ2-7	CASGPRLGAGLYEQYF
TRBV29-1	TRBJ2-7	CSVETGHSYEQYF